This paragraph covers one T cell receptor (beta chain) sequence. Its antigen remains unidentified. The record originates from a study of T cells in Graves' hyperthyroidism and ophthalmopathy. Study observations and caveats: Progression to ophthalmopathy was predicted a median of roughly 6.8 months early. Within blood appeared most thyroid clonotypes that had expanded above 0.001.

The investigators amplified TCR beta CDR3 regions from RNA transcripts. RT-PCR in the first round (using the HTBI primer set) targeted the TCR CDR3. One entry per CDR3 protein, called by TCRdb with MiXCR from the multiplex PCR reads. The data hold 550,000 to 700,000 distinct CDR3 sequences, with under 60% observed a single time. Reasons for excluding patients were uncontrolled infection, other autoimmune disease, pregnancy or lactation. The CDR3 sequence is 16 residues long. Trimming pared 6 bases from V and 0 bases from J, leaving 17 bases between. Germline V gives CDR1 ENHRY, CDR2 SYGVKD. The TCR comes from an adult woman with Graves' disease, either hyperthyroidism or ophthalmopathy (not recorded which). J is TRBJ2-5 and V is TRBV10-3; weak D call: TRBD2 (7 bases). The sample consisted of peripheral blood or thyroid tissue (not recorded which). The DNA for the CDR3 is TGTGCCATCAGGGAAGAGGGGGAGGGCCACCAAGAGACCCAGTACTTC. It specifies CAIREEGEGHQETQYF.